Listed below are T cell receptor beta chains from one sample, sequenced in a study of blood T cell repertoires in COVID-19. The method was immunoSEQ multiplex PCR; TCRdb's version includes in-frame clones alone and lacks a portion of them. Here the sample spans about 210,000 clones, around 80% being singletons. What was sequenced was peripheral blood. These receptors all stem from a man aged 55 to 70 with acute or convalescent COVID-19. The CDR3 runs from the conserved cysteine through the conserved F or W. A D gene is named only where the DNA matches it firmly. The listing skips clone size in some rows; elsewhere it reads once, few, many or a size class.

CDR3aa: CASSQTDRAYEQYF
CDR3nt: TGCGCCAGCAGCCAAACGGACAGGGCCTACGAGCAGTACTTC
j_gene: TRBJ2-7
v_gene: TRBV4-3
d_gene: TRBD1
abundance: NA

CDR3aa: CASSQDTGGSYNSPLHF
CDR3nt: TGCGCCAGCAGCCAAGATACAGGGGGGTCCTATAATTCACCCCTCCACTTT
j_gene: TRBJ1-6
v_gene: TRBV4-1
d_gene: TRBD1
abundance: NA

CDR3aa: CASAPGTGTYGYTF
CDR3nt: TGCGCCAGCGCCCCCGGGACAGGGACCTATGGCTACACCTTC
j_gene: TRBJ1-2
v_gene: TRBV5-1
d_gene: TRBD1
abundance: NA

CDR3aa: CASSGDRGGYGYTF
CDR3nt: TGTGCCAGTAGTGGGGACAGGGGAGGCTATGGCTACACCTTC
j_gene: TRBJ1-2
v_gene: TRBV19
d_gene: TRBD1
abundance: NA

CDR3aa: CASSLTPQGEAFF
CDR3nt: TGTGCCAGCAGCTTAACGCCACAGGGCGAAGCTTTCTTT
j_gene: TRBJ1-1
v_gene: TRBV7-9
d_gene: NA
abundance: few

CDR3aa: CASSTALAGGPVETQYF
CDR3nt: TGTGCCAGTAGCACAGCCCTAGCGGGGGGCCCGGTAGAGACCCAGTACTTC
j_gene: TRBJ2-5
v_gene: TRBV19
d_gene: TRBD2
abundance: NA

CDR3aa: CASSLRGSGRDTIYF
CDR3nt: TGTGCCAGCAGCTTAAGGGGTTCCGGAAGAGACACCATATATTTT
j_gene: TRBJ1-3
v_gene: TRBV7-2
d_gene: NA
abundance: NA

CDR3aa: CASRSTSGWGNEQFF
CDR3nt: TGTGCCAGCAGATCGACTAGCGGGTGGGGCAATGAGCAGTTCTTC
j_gene: TRBJ2-1
v_gene: TRBV11-2
d_gene: TRBD2
abundance: NA

CDR3aa: CASSPPTGGVIGNTIYF
CDR3nt: TGTGCCAGCTCCCCACCGACGGGGGGGGTCATTGGAAACACCATATATTTT
j_gene: TRBJ1-3
v_gene: TRBV18
d_gene: NA
abundance: NA

CDR3aa: CASSQGGSSPLHF
CDR3nt: TGTGCCAGTAGTCAAGGGGGCAGCTCACCCCTCCACTTT
j_gene: TRBJ1-6
v_gene: TRBV19
d_gene: TRBD1
abundance: NA

CDR3aa: CASSPGTGGGGNQPQHF
CDR3nt: TGTGCCAGCAGTCCTGGGACAGGGGGGGGCGGCAATCAGCCCCAGCATTTT
j_gene: TRBJ1-5
v_gene: TRBV6-6
d_gene: TRBD1
abundance: NA

CDR3aa: CSASQNRGNEQFF
CDR3nt: TGCAGTGCTAGTCAAAACAGGGGTAATGAGCAGTTCTTC
j_gene: TRBJ2-1
v_gene: TRBV20-1
d_gene: TRBD1
abundance: NA

CDR3aa: CASSYVTGELFF
CDR3nt: TGTGCCAGCAGTTACGTAACCGGGGAGCTGTTTTTT
j_gene: TRBJ2-2
v_gene: TRBV6-5
d_gene: NA
abundance: NA

CDR3aa: CAGLPGGGRSNQPQHF
CDR3nt: TGTGCCGGCCTGCCTGGGGGCGGGCGGAGCAATCAGCCCCAGCATTTT
j_gene: TRBJ1-5
v_gene: TRBV6-4
d_gene: NA
abundance: NA

CDR3aa: CASSLLSNQPQHF
CDR3nt: TGTGCCAGCAGCTTACTCAGCAATCAGCCCCAGCATTTT
j_gene: TRBJ1-5
v_gene: TRBV5-6
d_gene: NA
abundance: NA

CDR3aa: CASSLGAGITYEQYF
CDR3nt: TGTGCCAGCAGCTTAGGTGCGGGGATAACCTACGAGCAGTACTTC
j_gene: TRBJ2-7
v_gene: TRBV11-2
d_gene: NA
abundance: NA

CDR3aa: CASSEARGYTGELFF
CDR3nt: TGTGCCAGCAGTGAAGCCAGAGGTTACACCGGGGAGCTGTTTTTT
j_gene: TRBJ2-2
v_gene: TRBV6-1
d_gene: NA
abundance: few

CDR3aa: CASSRTGNYEQYF
CDR3nt: TGTGCCAGCAGTAGGACAGGGAACTACGAGCAGTACTTC
j_gene: TRBJ2-7
v_gene: TRBV6-2/TRBV6-3
d_gene: TRBD1
abundance: once

CDR3aa: CAISKGLAGDTYNEQFF
CDR3nt: TGTGCCATCAGTAAGGGACTAGCGGGGGACACCTACAATGAGCAGTTCTTC
j_gene: TRBJ2-1
v_gene: TRBV10-3
d_gene: TRBD2
abundance: few

CDR3aa: CATQGANDSPLHF
CDR3nt: TGTGCCACCCAGGGGGCGAATGATTCACCCCTCCACTTT
j_gene: TRBJ1-6
v_gene: TRBV2
d_gene: TRBD1
abundance: NA

CDR3aa: CASSQAGGDTEAFF
CDR3nt: TGTGCCAGCAGCCAAGCGGGGGGAGACACTGAAGCTTTCTTT
j_gene: TRBJ1-1
v_gene: TRBV3-1/TRBV3-2
d_gene: NA
abundance: NA

CDR3aa: CASSYSEQGNQPQHF
CDR3nt: TGTGCCAGCAGTTACTCGGAACAGGGAAATCAGCCCCAGCATTTT
j_gene: TRBJ1-5
v_gene: TRBV6-2/TRBV6-3
d_gene: NA
abundance: once

CDR3aa: CASSQGLLDSNNEQFF
CDR3nt: TGTGCCAGCAGCCAAGGGCTACTAGACTCGAACAATGAGCAGTTCTTC
j_gene: TRBJ2-1
v_gene: TRBV3-1/TRBV3-2
d_gene: NA
abundance: many

CDR3aa: CASSLILAGEREQFF
CDR3nt: TGTGCCAGCAGCTTAATACTAGCGGGAGAGCGTGAGCAGTTCTTC
j_gene: TRBJ2-1
v_gene: TRBV11-2
d_gene: TRBD2
abundance: NA

CDR3aa: CASSLAPLTDTQYF
CDR3nt: TGTGCCAGCAGCTTAGCCCCTTTGACAGATACGCAGTATTTT
j_gene: TRBJ2-3
v_gene: TRBV7-2
d_gene: NA
abundance: once

CDR3aa: CASSRASTTGVDEAFF
CDR3nt: TGTGCCAGCAGTCGTGCGTCCACGACAGGGGTTGATGAAGCTTTCTTT
j_gene: TRBJ1-1
v_gene: TRBV6-6
d_gene: TRBD1
abundance: NA

CDR3aa: CASSFGLDTQYF
CDR3nt: TGTGCCAGCAGCTTCGGACTAGATACGCAGTATTTT
j_gene: TRBJ2-3
v_gene: TRBV7-2
d_gene: NA
abundance: NA

CDR3aa: CASSYQASTDTQYF
CDR3nt: TGTGCCAGCAGTTATCAGGCTAGCACAGATACGCAGTATTTT
j_gene: TRBJ2-3
v_gene: TRBV6-1
d_gene: NA
abundance: NA

CDR3aa: CASSQAWSGANNEQFF
CDR3nt: TGTGCCAGCAGCCAAGCCTGGAGCGGGGCCAACAATGAGCAGTTCTTC
j_gene: TRBJ2-1
v_gene: TRBV4-2
d_gene: TRBD2
abundance: NA

CDR3aa: CSVDRDRDFGDTQYF
CDR3nt: TGCAGCGTGGACCGGGACAGGGATTTCGGAGATACGCAGTATTTT
j_gene: TRBJ2-3
v_gene: TRBV29-1
d_gene: TRBD1
abundance: NA

CDR3aa: CASSRGLVKRGDYEQYF
CDR3nt: TGTGCCAGCTCGCGGGGACTAGTTAAGCGAGGAGACTACGAGCAGTACTTC
j_gene: TRBJ2-7
v_gene: TRBV18
d_gene: TRBD2
abundance: NA

CDR3aa: CAWSVLTSGSNEQFF
CDR3nt: TGTGCCTGGAGTGTACTAACTAGCGGGAGTAATGAGCAGTTCTTC
j_gene: TRBJ2-1
v_gene: TRBV30
d_gene: TRBD2
abundance: NA

CDR3aa: CASSATGGTYEQYF
CDR3nt: TGTGCCAGCAGCGCAACAGGGGGAACCTACGAGCAGTACTTC
j_gene: TRBJ2-7
v_gene: TRBV7-9
d_gene: TRBD1
abundance: NA

CDR3aa: CASSDQTGRDTIYF
CDR3nt: TGTGCCAGCAGCGACCAGACAGGGAGAGACACCATATATTTT
j_gene: TRBJ1-3
v_gene: TRBV9
d_gene: TRBD1
abundance: NA

CDR3aa: CASSLLAGGPGEYNEQFF
CDR3nt: TGCGCCAGCAGCTTGCTAGCGGGAGGGCCCGGGGAGTACAATGAGCAGTTCTTC
j_gene: TRBJ2-1
v_gene: TRBV5-1
d_gene: TRBD2
abundance: NA

CDR3aa: CASSEGGGPYNEQFF
CDR3nt: TGTGCCAGCAGCGAAGGCGGGGGGCCCTACAATGAGCAGTTCTTC
j_gene: TRBJ2-1
v_gene: TRBV9
d_gene: TRBD2
abundance: NA

CDR3aa: CASSVDGQRNQPQHF
CDR3nt: TGTGCCAGCAGCGTGGACGGACAGCGAAATCAGCCCCAGCATTTT
j_gene: TRBJ1-5
v_gene: TRBV9
d_gene: NA
abundance: few

CDR3aa: CASSPDRRDPTSTDTQYF
CDR3nt: TGCGCCAGCAGCCCGGACAGGAGAGACCCAACTAGCACAGATACGCAGTATTTT
j_gene: TRBJ2-3
v_gene: TRBV10-1
d_gene: TRBD1
abundance: few

CDR3aa: CASSQDLLQYF
CDR3nt: TGTGCCAGCAGCCAAGATCTGTTGCAGTATTTT
j_gene: TRBJ2-3
v_gene: TRBV14
d_gene: NA
abundance: NA

CDR3aa: CSAVQPRTGEGGYPTGYTF
CDR3nt: TGCAGCGCCGTCCAACCAAGGACAGGGGAAGGGGGCTACCCTACCGGCTACACCTTC
j_gene: TRBJ1-2
v_gene: TRBV29-1
d_gene: TRBD1
abundance: NA

CDR3aa: CASKLQGAGQPQHF
CDR3nt: TGTGCCAGCAAATTACAGGGGGCGGGTCAGCCCCAGCATTTT
j_gene: TRBJ1-5
v_gene: TRBV27
d_gene: TRBD1
abundance: NA

CDR3aa: CASSLGLALGGSFF
CDR3nt: TGTGCCAGCAGCTTGGGACTAGCGTTGGGGGGAAGCTTCTTC
j_gene: TRBJ2-1
v_gene: TRBV7-2
d_gene: TRBD2
abundance: NA

CDR3aa: CASSESWEQFF
CDR3nt: TGCGCCAGCAGTGAAAGCTGGGAGCAGTTCTTC
j_gene: TRBJ2-1
v_gene: TRBV5-1
d_gene: NA
abundance: NA

CDR3aa: CASNSLNNSPLHF
CDR3nt: TGTGCCAGCAACTCTCTTAATAATTCACCCCTCCACTTT
j_gene: TRBJ1-6
v_gene: TRBV9
d_gene: NA
abundance: NA